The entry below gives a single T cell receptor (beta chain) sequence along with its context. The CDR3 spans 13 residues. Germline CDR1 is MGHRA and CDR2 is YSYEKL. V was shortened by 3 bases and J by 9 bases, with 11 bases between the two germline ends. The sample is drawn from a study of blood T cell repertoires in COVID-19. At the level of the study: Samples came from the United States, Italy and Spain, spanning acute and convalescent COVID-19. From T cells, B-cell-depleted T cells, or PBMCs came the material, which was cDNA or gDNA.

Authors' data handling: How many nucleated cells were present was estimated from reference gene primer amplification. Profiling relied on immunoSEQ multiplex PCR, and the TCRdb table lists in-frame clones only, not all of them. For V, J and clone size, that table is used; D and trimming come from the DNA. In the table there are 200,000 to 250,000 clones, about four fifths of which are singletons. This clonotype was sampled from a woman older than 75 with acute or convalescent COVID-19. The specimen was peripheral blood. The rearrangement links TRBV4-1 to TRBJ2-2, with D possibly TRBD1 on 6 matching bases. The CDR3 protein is CASSHPGVRELFF. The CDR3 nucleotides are TGCGCCAGCAGCCATCCAGGGGTCAGGGAGCTGTTTTTT.